What follows are 24 T cell receptor beta chains derived from one specimen sequenced in a study of blood T cell repertoires in COVID-19. Data came from immunoSEQ multiplex PCR; TCRdb stores just in-frame clones and leaves some out. The table has about 310,000 clones, around 90% seen once. Sample: PBMCs or T cells enriched from blood (not recorded which). These receptors were collected from a woman under 30 with acute COVID-19.

The chain combines TRBV19 with TRBJ2-7; TRBD1 might be the D (6 bases). CDR1 is LNHDA, CDR2 SQIVND, per germline (reference sequence). V was trimmed by 10 bases and J by 3 bases, leaving 10 bases between them. The CDR3 has 11 residues. CDR3 bases: TGTGCCACCGGACAGTTCTACGAGCAGTACTTC. It yields the protein CATGQFYEQYF.

V usage is TRBV12-5 and J usage is TRBJ1-1, with D perhaps TRBD1 (5 bases). V lost 1 base, J lost 5 bases, and 20 bases lay in between. CDR1 LGHNT and CDR2 FRNRAP come from the germline V gene. CDR3 size: 17 residues. Written as DNA, the CDR3 is TGTGCTAGTGGTTTGGCTTTACTTTTCTGGGGGGAAACTGAAGCTTTCTTT. The encoded protein is CASGLALLFWGETEAFF. Filled out from reference TRBV12-5 and TRBJ1-1, the complete variable domain reads DARVTQTPRHKVTEMGQEVTMRCQPILGHNTVFWYRQTMMQGLELLAYFRNRAPLDDSGMPKDRFSAEMPDATLATLKIQPSEPRDSAVYFCASGLALLFWGETEAFFGQGTRLTVV.

This rearrangement joins TRBV10-3 to TRBJ2-5; 10 bases align to TRBD1. V lost 0 bases to trimming and J lost 1 base; unmatched junction nucleotides: 5. From germline, CDR1 is ENHRY and CDR2 SYGVKD. The CDR3 has 17 amino acids. The CDR3, as DNA: TGTGCCATCAGTGAGTCATTGGGACAGGGGATCCAAGAGACCCAGTACTTC. Translated, it gives CAISESLGQGIQETQYF.

V and J are TRBV9 and TRBJ2-7; 7 bases are shared with TRBD1. This CDR3 region has 15 residues. The germline CDR1 and CDR2 sequences are SGDLS and YYNGEE. Trimming at V came to 0 bases and at J to 3 bases, leaving 6 bases not matched to a gene. CDR3 nucleotides: TGTGCCAGCAGCGTAGGACGGACAGGAAACTACGAGCAGTACTTC. As protein: CASSVGRTGNYEQYF.

The sample holds a few counts of this clone. The J gene is TRBJ2-7, the V gene TRBV25-1, with a tentative D call TRBD2 (6 bases). This CDR3 has 14 amino acids. V lost 7 bases, J lost 2 bases, and 15 bases lay in between. CDR1 and CDR2 (germline): MGHDK, SYGVNS. This CDR3 reads CASTPGLGAYEQYF. DNA for the CDR3: TGTGCCAGCACCCCGGGACTTGGGGCCTACGAGCAGTACTTC.

The chain links TRBV29-1 to TRBJ2-1; D possibly corresponds to TRBD2 (5 bases). CDR1 and CDR2 from the germline V gene are SQVTM and ANQGSEA. The CDR3 is 13 residues long. As DNA, the CDR3 is TGCAGTGTGCGGGTAGAGTCCTACAATGAGCAGTTCTTC. Amino acid sequence: CSVRVESYNEQFF.

The CDR3 is CASSLPSGSTHEQFF. The CDR3 nucleotides read TGTGCCAGCAGTTTACCTAGCGGGAGCACCCATGAGCAGTTCTTC. This chain connects TRBV28 to TRBJ2-1; the match to TRBD2 covers 10 bases. The CDR3 runs to 15 residues. Germline V gives CDR1 MDHEN, CDR2 SYDVKM. With V trimmed by 2 bases and J by 8 bases, 6 bases remained unmatched.

The V and J genes are TRBV12-5 and TRBJ2-5; 10 bases are shared with TRBD1. V lost 1 base to trimming and J lost 5 bases; unmatched junction nucleotides: 1. Germline assignment: CDR1 LGHNT and CDR2 FRNRAP. The CDR3 contains 14 residues. The CDR3 DNA is TGTGCTAGTGGTTTGGGGGGACAGGGGGAGACCCAGTACTTC. Residues: CASGLGGQGETQYF.

The chain uses TRBV19 and TRBJ2-2; tentatively, D is TRBD1 (6 bases). Germline CDR1 reads LNHDA; CDR2 reads SQIVND (reference sequence). The ends were cut back, 4 bases at V and 3 bases at J, with 18 bases in the middle. There are 17 residues in the CDR3. The CDR3 sequence: CASSRSQGTADTGELFF. As DNA, the CDR3 is TGTGCCAGTAGTAGGAGCCAGGGGACCGCGGACACCGGGGAGCTGTTTTTT.

This clone was observed a handful of times. V usage is TRBV27 and J usage is TRBJ1-2; 8 bases agree with TRBD1. Germline trimming cut 6 bases from V and 4 bases from J; bases unmatched to any gene: 7. The germline CDR1 and CDR2 sequences are MNHEY and SMNVEV (reference sequence). The length of the CDR3 is 14 residues. CDR3 amino acids: CASRSGGEIYGYTF. CDR3 DNA: TGTGCCAGCAGGTCAGGGGGCGAGATCTATGGCTACACCTTC.

The rearrangement uses TRBV27 and TRBJ2-1, with 8 bases aligning to TRBD1. The germline CDR1 and CDR2 sequences are MNHEY and SMNVEV (reference sequence). This CDR3 has 15 residues. Unmatched junction bases numbered 8, after V lost 0 bases and J lost 10 bases. CDR3 coding DNA: TGTGCCAGCAGTTTATCCGGGACAGGTTTTATAGAGCAGTTCTTC. Protein sequence: CASSLSGTGFIEQFF.

This chain joins TRBV7-2 and TRBJ1-5, with 9 bases matching TRBD1. This CDR3 has 16 amino acids. Germline lookup yields CDR1 SGHTA and CDR2 FQGNSA. V lost 4 bases, J lost 6 bases, and 10 bases stayed unmatched. The DNA for the CDR3 is TGTGCCAGCAGCTCCTCCTGGGGACAGGGAAGTCAGCCCCAGCATTTT. Protein sequence: CASSSSWGQGSQPQHF.

V gene TRBV19 combines with J gene TRBJ1-3, with D hard to call. The V and J ends lost 5 bases and 0 bases respectively, with 11 bases between them. Germline V CDR1 and CDR2: LNHDA, SQIVND (reference sequence). The CDR3 contains 15 residues. The CDR3 region has the DNA TGTGCCAGTAGTCCAAGGGAGGACTCTGGAAACACCATATATTTT. Encoded protein: CASSPREDSGNTIYF.

Notes on this clone: Germline and junction disagree at one end, which may indicate a read error. The genes are TRBV30 and TRBJ2-2, with 8 positions matching TRBD2. The CDR3 totals 13 residues. Germline CDR1 is GTSNPN and CDR2 is SVGIG (reference sequence). CDR3 sequence: CAWESGGTGELFF. The CDR3 nucleotides are TGTGCCTGGGAGAGCGGGGGTACCGGAGAGCTGTTTTTT.

The gene calls are TRBV5-1 and TRBJ1-3; D call uncertain. This CDR3 spans 14 amino acids. Trimming took off 0 bases at V and 8 bases at J, with 12 bases between the two ends. The germline V gene has CDR1 SGHRS and CDR2 YFSETQ. The CDR3 loop is CASSLAAGFDTIYF. The CDR3 DNA reads TGCGCCAGCAGCTTGGCCGCGGGGTTCGACACCATATATTTT.

This chain uses TRBV30 with TRBJ2-2, with 10 bases aligning to TRBD2. With V trimmed by 8 bases and J by 0 bases, 0 bases remained unmatched. The CDR3 spans 13 residues. Germline CDR1 GTSNPN, CDR2 SVGIG (reference sequence). This CDR3 is CALAGANTGELFF. As DNA, the CDR3 is TGTGCCCTAGCGGGGGCGAACACCGGGGAGCTGTTTTTT.

Only a few counts were recorded for this clone. The chain combines TRBV7-2 with TRBJ1-2; no clear D. Germline V lookup: CDR1 SGHTA, CDR2 FQGNSA. The CDR3 length is 15 residues. Between the trimmed V and J ends, which lost 4 bases and 2 bases, there was a span of 14 bases. CDR3 in DNA: TGTGCCAGCAGCTCCAGTCCTAACAGAAACTATGGCTACACCTTC. This encodes CASSSSPNRNYGYTF.

The rearrangement joins TRBV2 to TRBJ1-5; the match to TRBD1 covers 11 bases. The germline CDR1 and CDR2 sequences are SNHLY and FYNNEI. V gave up 3 bases and J gave up 2 bases; unmatched junction bases: 3. The CDR3 runs 16 residues. The CDR3 loop reads CASSDVGQGGNQPQHF. In DNA, the CDR3 is TGTGCCAGCAGTGATGTGGGACAGGGGGGCAATCAGCCCCAGCATTTT.

V is TRBV5-5 and J is TRBJ1-5; TRBD1 matches 7 bases. Germline CDR1 is SGHKS and CDR2 is YYEKEE (reference sequence). CDR3 length: 14 amino acids. Trimming took 0 bases from V and 6 from J; bases not matched to a gene: 3. This CDR3 reads CASSLETGTQPQHF. CDR3 DNA sequence: TGTGCCAGCAGCTTGGAGACAGGGACTCAGCCCCAGCATTTT.

The gene calls are TRBV5-1 and TRBJ1-2, with D tentatively TRBD1 (6 bases). In germline, CDR1 is SGHRS, CDR2 YFSETQ. V lost 5 bases and J lost 4, with 18 bases in between. The CDR3 spans 15 residues. The CDR3, as DNA: TGCGCCAGCAGGGTTGAGCAGGGGTCAGGCTATGGCTACACCTTC. Encoded protein: CASRVEQGSGYGYTF.

The chain employs TRBV27 and TRBJ1-1, with D possibly being TRBD1 (5 bases). CDR1 MNHEY and CDR2 SMNVEV come from the germline V gene (reference sequence). The length of the CDR3 is 16 residues. V was cut by 0 bases and J by 1 base, with 12 bases left in between. The CDR3 sequence: CASSLSGWGGNTEAFF. The CDR3 nucleotides read TGTGCCAGCAGTTTATCGGGGTGGGGGGGGAACACTGAAGCTTTCTTT.

The CDR3 nucleotides are TGTGCCACCACGGGAGGGCCTGTCGGGGAGCTGTTTTTT. Its protein is CATTGGPVGELFF. The gene calls are TRBV5-7 and TRBJ2-2; 8 positions agree with TRBD2. TRBV5-7 has ORF status, its function being uncertain. V shed 9 bases and J 7 bases; nucleotides not matched to a gene: 8. CDR3 length: 13 amino acids.

The chain couples TRBV28 to TRBJ2-1, with 11 bases matching TRBD2. V was clipped by 2 bases and J by 2 bases; unmatched bases: 2. This CDR3 is built from 16 residues. Germline-derived CDR1 and CDR2 are MDHEN and SYDVKM. CDR3 sequence: CASSLLTSGTYNEQFF. For the CDR3, the DNA is TGTGCCAGCAGTTTACTGACTAGCGGGACCTACAATGAGCAGTTCTTC.

This chain connects TRBV30 to TRBJ2-7; perhaps TRBD2 as D (6 bases). CDR1 and CDR2 from the germline V gene are GTSNPN and SVGIG (reference sequence). V was clipped by 2 bases and J by 6 bases, with 8 bases between them. The CDR3 runs 11 residues. CDR3 residues: CAWSRRVEQYF. In DNA, the CDR3 is TGTGCCTGGAGTCGGAGGGTCGAGCAGTACTTC.